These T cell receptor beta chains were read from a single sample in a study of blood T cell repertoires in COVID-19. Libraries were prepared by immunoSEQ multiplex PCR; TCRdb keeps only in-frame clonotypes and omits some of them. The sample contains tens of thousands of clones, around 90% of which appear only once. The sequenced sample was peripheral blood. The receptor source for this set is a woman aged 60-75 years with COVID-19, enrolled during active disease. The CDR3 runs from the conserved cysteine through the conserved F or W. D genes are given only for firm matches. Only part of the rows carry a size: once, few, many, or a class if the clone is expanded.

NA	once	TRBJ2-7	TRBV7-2	TGTGCCAGCAGCTTTACCTACGAGCAGTACTTC	CASSFTYEQYF
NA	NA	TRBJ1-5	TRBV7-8	TGTGCCAGCAGCTCACAGAACGGGGGGTATCAGCCCCAGCATTTT	CASSSQNGGYQPQHF
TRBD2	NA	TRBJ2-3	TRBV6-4	TGTGCCAGCAGTGACCGGACTAGCAAACTCACAGATACGCAGTATTTT	CASSDRTSKLTDTQYF
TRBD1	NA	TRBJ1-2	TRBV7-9	TGTGCCAGCAGCTTAGCGCGGGGACAGAATCAAGGCTACACCTTC	CASSLARGQNQGYTF
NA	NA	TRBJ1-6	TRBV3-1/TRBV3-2	TGTGCGGCCCGGGCGGGTTGGCCCAGAAATTCACCCCTCCACTTT	CAARAGWPRNSPLHF
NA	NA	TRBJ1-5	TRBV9	TGTGCCAGCAGCGAGGGCAGGACGGGACAGCCCCAGCATTTT	CASSEGRTGQPQHF
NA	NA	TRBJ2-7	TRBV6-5	TGTGCCAGCAGCCGGTTGGGCGGGGGCATCTACGAGCAGTACTTC	CASSRLGGGIYEQYF
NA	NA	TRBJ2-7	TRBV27	TGTGCCAGCAGTTTTTCCGGGATGGGAGCCTACGAGCAGTACTTC	CASSFSGMGAYEQYF
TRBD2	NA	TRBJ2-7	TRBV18	TGTGCCAGCTCACCGCGGACTAGCGGGGGGTCGAGCTCCTACGAGCAGTACTTC	CASSPRTSGGSSSYEQYF
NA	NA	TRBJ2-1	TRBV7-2	TGTGCCAGCAGCGGTCGCGCCCTAGCCCTCAATGAGCAGTTCTTC	CASSGRALALNEQFF
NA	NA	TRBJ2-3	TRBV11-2	TGTGCCAGCAGCCCGCTTAGTCGTTCAGATACGCAGTATTTT	CASSPLSRSDTQYF
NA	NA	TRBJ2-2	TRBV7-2	TGTGCCACCCCCAGCAGGGGTCCCTCGAACACCGGGGAGCTGTTTTTT	CATPSRGPSNTGELFF
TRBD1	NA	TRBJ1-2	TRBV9	TGTGCCAGCAGCGTAACGCTCCTGGGGGGACAGGGCTTGAGTGGCTACACCTTC	CASSVTLLGGQGLSGYTF
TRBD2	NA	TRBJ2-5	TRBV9	TGTGCCAGCAGCGCAGGCCTCCGGGGGGCCCAGTACTTC	CASSAGLRGAQYF
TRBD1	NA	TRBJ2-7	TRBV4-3	TGCGCCAGCAGCCAGACCCCCGGGACAGGCTACGAGCAGTACTTC	CASSQTPGTGYEQYF
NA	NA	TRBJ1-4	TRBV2	TGTGCCAGCAGTGTTCAGGGCACTGAAAAACTGTTTTTT	CASSVQGTEKLFF
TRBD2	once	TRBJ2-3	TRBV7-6	TGTGCCAGCAGCAAATTTAGCGGGGGGACAGATACGCAGTATTTT	CASSKFSGGTDTQYF
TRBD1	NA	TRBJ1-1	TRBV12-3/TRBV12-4	TGTGCCAGCAGTTTATGGGACAGTACTGAAGCTTTCTTT	CASSLWDSTEAFF
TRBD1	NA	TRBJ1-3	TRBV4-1	TGCGCCAGCAGCCACCGTTTTGGGGGACAGGACTCAAACACCATATATTTT	CASSHRFGGQDSNTIYF
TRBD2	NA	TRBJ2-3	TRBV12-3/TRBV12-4	TGTGCCAGCAGTCAGCCGGGAGGGGCGCAGTATTTT	CASSQPGGAQYF
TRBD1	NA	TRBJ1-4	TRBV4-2	TGTGCCAGCAGTTTTTTACAGGGGGATAATGAAAAACTGTTTTTT	CASSFLQGDNEKLFF
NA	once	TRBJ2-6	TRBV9	TGTGCCAGCAGCACACAGGGTTCTGGGGCCAACGTCCTGACTTTC	CASSTQGSGANVLTF
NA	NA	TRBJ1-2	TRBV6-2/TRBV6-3	TGTGCCAGCAGTTACCAGGGCTATGGCTACACCTTC	CASSYQGYGYTF
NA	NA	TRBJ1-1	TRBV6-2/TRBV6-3	TGTGCCAGCAGTTACGACCCGGGGACACGGTTATCTGAAGCTTTCTTT	CASSYDPGTRLSEAFF
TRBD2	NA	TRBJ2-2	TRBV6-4	TGTGCCAGCAGTGACTCGACACTAGCGGGGGAGACCGGGGAGCTGTTTTTT	CASSDSTLAGETGELFF